The 5 T cell receptor beta chains presented below share a single source sample, sequenced in a study of graft-versus-host responses after intestinal transplantation. Antigens of these TCRs are unknown. TCRdb keeps only in-frame clones here, not all; method: immunoSEQ multiplex PCR. The sample lists tens of thousands of clones; 70% to 90% were seen once. The material sequenced was unstimulated CD4+ T cells sorted from spleen or lymph node cells, taken before intestinal transplant. These receptor sequences come from a human donor who received an intestinal transplant.

This clone turned up a few times. The rearrangement uses TRBV15 and TRBJ2-5; no definite D call. Trimming took 5 bases from V and 5 from J, leaving 6 bases between them. Germline CDR1 reads LNHNV; CDR2 reads YYDKDF (reference sequence). The CDR3 loop spans 11 amino acids. The DNA of the CDR3 is TGTGCCACCAGCCTCGGGGAGACCCAGTACTTC. This sequence encodes CATSLGETQYF.

The chain recombines TRBV28 with TRBJ1-2; D gene uncertain. CDR1 and CDR2 from the germline V gene are MDHEN and SYDVKM. Trimming pared 2 bases from V and 3 bases from J, leaving 10 bases between. The CDR3 spans 14 residues. The CDR3 DNA reads as TGTGCCAGCAGTTTAAATAGTCAACACTATGGCTACACCTTC. This translates into CASSLNSQHYGYTF.

The rearrangement links TRBV19 to TRBJ1-4; D may be TRBD1 (6 bases). In germline, CDR1 is LNHDA, CDR2 SQIVND (reference sequence). This CDR3 contains 14 residues. Trimming left V 3 bases short and J 7 bases short, with 12 bases between. The CDR3: CASSIVGAGEKLFF. As DNA, the CDR3 is TGTGCCAGTAGTATCGTGGGGGCTGGTGAAAAACTGTTTTTT.

V gene TRBV28 combines with J gene TRBJ2-6, with TRBD1 matching over 7 bases. Trimming cost V 1 base and J 4 bases; bases outside gene matches: 4. The CDR3 consists of 16 residues. Germline CDR1 reads MDHEN; CDR2 reads SYDVKM. The CDR3 bases are TGTGCCAGCAGTTTATTTAGGGGGCAAGGGGCCAACGTCCTGACTTTC. Translating gives CASSLFRGQGANVLTF.

As DNA, the CDR3 is TGTGCCTGGAGCAACAGGGGGCTCAGAGCAGATACGCAGTATTTT. It translates to CAWSNRGLRADTQYF. V is TRBV30 and J is TRBJ2-3; TRBD1 matches 9 bases. V was pared by 3 bases and J by 4 bases, with 8 bases of the junction left unmatched. Per germline, CDR1 GTSNPN and CDR2 SVGIG (reference sequence). CDR3 length: 15 amino acids. The full variable domain, in which reference TRBV30 and TRBJ2-3 provide the parts outside the CDR3, is SQTIHQWPATLVQPVGSPLSLECTVEGTSNPNLYWYRQAAGRGLQLLFYSVGIGQISSEVPQNLSASRPQDRQFILSSKKLLLSDSGFYLCAWSNRGLRADTQYFGPGTRLTVL.